The clone carrying this T cell receptor (beta chain) has only one observation. This specimen comes from a study of cytomegalovirus exposure and HLA in healthy donors. TCRdb's table, derived via immunoSEQ multiplex PCR, lists solely in-frame clones and lacks some. The data hold approximately 120,000 clones, with roughly 95% observed a single time. The sequenced sample was PBMCs. The TCR was taken from a man aged 18 to 30 in good health and CMV-seronegative.

The CDR3 sequence: CASSSTGGARGYTF. CDR3 in DNA: TGTGCCAGTAGTTCAACGGGGGGGGCACGGGGCTACACCTTC. The rearrangement uses TRBV19 and TRBJ1-2; tentatively, D is TRBD1 (6 bases). V was cut by 5 bases and J by 8 bases, with 18 bases left in between. Germline-derived CDR1 and CDR2 are LNHDA and SQIVND (reference sequence). The CDR3 totals 14 residues.